The 26 T cell receptor beta chains in this list originate from one sample, sequenced in a study of OX40 agonist ivuxolimab in advanced cancers. TCRdb's table, derived via immunoSEQ multiplex PCR, lists solely in-frame clones and lacks some. The table includes 55,000 to 65,000 clones, 92% detected once. The material sequenced was CD4+ or CD8+ T cells sorted from blood, taken in a trial of the OX40 agonist ivuxolimab. The source is an adult with an advanced solid tumor such as melanoma, head and neck, liver or kidney cancer.

This chain uses TRBV16 with TRBJ1-4; TRBD1 aligns across 9 bases. This CDR3 comprises 15 residues. V shed 5 bases and J 5 bases; nucleotides not matched to a gene: 6. CDR1 and CDR2 from the germline V gene are KGHSY and FQNENV. The CDR3: CASSFSGTGNEKLFF. The CDR3 DNA is TGTGCCAGCAGCTTCTCCGGGACAGGGAATGAAAAACTGTTTTTT.

This chain uses TRBV19 with TRBJ2-7; D not resolved. The CDR3 runs to 11 residues. V dropped 3 bases and J dropped 3 bases, with 3 bases sitting between them. Germline CDR1 is LNHDA and CDR2 is SQIVND (reference sequence). The CDR3: CASSMGYEQYF. The CDR3 DNA reads as TGTGCCAGTAGTATGGGCTACGAGCAGTACTTC.

This clone was counted once. The chain joins TRBV19 to TRBJ2-7, with D tentatively TRBD2 (6 bases). The CDR3 is 15 residues long. Germline V CDR1 and CDR2: LNHDA, SQIVND (reference sequence). V lost 3 bases and J 3 bases, leaving 15 bases between the germline ends. CDR3 sequence reads: CASSIDYFGSYEQYF. The CDR3 nucleotides are TGTGCCAGTAGTATCGACTACTTCGGGAGCTACGAGCAGTACTTC. Filled out from reference TRBV19 and TRBJ2-7, the complete variable domain reads DGGITQSPKYLFRKEGQNVTLSCEQNLNHDAMYWYRQDPGQGLRLIYYSQIVNDFQKGDIAEGYSVSREKKESFPLTVTSAQKNPTAFYLCASSIDYFGSYEQYFGPGTRLTVT.

This chain connects TRBV11-3 to TRBJ2-5; D is unclear. Trimming left V 1 base short and J 4 bases short, with 4 bases between. Germline lookup yields CDR1 SGHNT and CDR2 YENEEA. The CDR3 length is 12 residues. The CDR3 loop reads CASSLVRETQYF. Written as DNA, the CDR3 is TGTGCCAGCAGCTTAGTCCGAGAGACCCAGTACTTC. Combining the CDR3 with reference TRBV11-3 and TRBJ2-5 gives the whole variable domain EAGVVQSPRYKIIEKKQPVAFWCNPISGHNTLYWYLQNLGQGPELLIRYENEEAVDDSQLPKDRFSAERLKGVDSTLKIQPAELGDSAVYLCASSLVRETQYFGPGTRLLVL.

The chain links TRBV7-3 to TRBJ2-7; the D gene is possibly TRBD1 (6 bases). The CDR3 spans 13 residues. CDR1 is SGHTA and CDR2 is FQGTGA in the germline V gene. V was shortened by 2 bases and J by 3 bases, with 8 bases between the two germline ends. CDR3 sequence: CASSLGGDYEQYF. CDR3 nucleotide sequence: TGTGCCAGCAGCTTAGGGGGCGACTACGAGCAGTACTTC.

The chain joins TRBV25-1 to TRBJ2-7; the match to TRBD2 covers 8 bases. This CDR3 comprises 13 residues. CDR1 and CDR2 from the germline V gene are MGHDK and SYGVNS. V lost 1 base, J lost 6 bases, and 2 bases stayed unmatched. The CDR3 coding sequence is TGTGCCAGCAGTGAATGGGGACTAGTCGAGCAGTACGTC. Protein sequence: CASSEWGLVEQYV.

Points on this clone: Mismatch with germline at one junction end may stem from a read error. The CDR3 is CASSEFIETFF. In nucleotides, the CDR3 is TGTGCCAGCAGTGAGTTCATTGAAACTTTCTTT. The chain uses TRBV6-1 and TRBJ1-1; D gene ambiguous. Per germline, CDR1 MNHNS and CDR2 SASEGT. The CDR3 runs to 11 residues.

The rearrangement joins TRBV6-5 to TRBJ2-1, with D maybe TRBD2 (5 bases). This CDR3 spans 13 amino acids. Trimming left V 6 bases short and J 5 bases short, with 11 bases between. The germline V gene has CDR1 MNHEY and CDR2 SVGAGI. CDR3 DNA sequence: TGTGCCAGCAGGGTAGCGCCGAACAATGAGCAGTTCTTC. Translated, it gives CASRVAPNNEQFF.

The chain employs TRBV30 and TRBJ2-7, with D perhaps given as TRBD1 or TRBD2 (5 bases each). The CDR3 extends over 13 amino acids. V was pared by 2 bases and J by 3 bases, with 11 bases between. Germline CDR1 reads GTSNPN; CDR2 reads SVGIG (reference sequence). The CDR3 region is CAWSPGTLYEQYF. As DNA, the CDR3 is TGTGCCTGGAGTCCCGGGACCCTCTACGAGCAGTACTTC.

In this sample, this clone turned up once. This chain links TRBV9 with TRBJ2-7; 7 positions agree with TRBD2. V gave up 4 bases and J gave up 4 bases; unmatched junction bases: 5. The germline V gene encodes CDR1 SGDLS and CDR2 YYNGEE. The CDR3 is 13 residues long. The CDR3 region is CASSPGGGYEQYF. Written as DNA, the CDR3 is TGTGCCAGCAGCCCTGGGGGGGGTTACGAGCAGTACTTC.

This chain links TRBV7-2 with TRBJ1-2; D may be TRBD1 (5 bases). From germline, CDR1 is SGHTA and CDR2 FQGNSA. The CDR3 length is 12 residues. V lost 1 base, J lost 10 bases, and 10 bases lay in between. CDR3 sequence: CASSLGQGHYTF. CDR3 DNA: TGTGCCAGCAGCTTAGGGCAGGGTCACTACACCTTC.

V and J are TRBV2 and TRBJ1-5; tentatively, D is TRBD1 (6 bases). Germline-derived CDR1 and CDR2 are SNHLY and FYNNEI. V was clipped by 6 bases and J by 4 bases, with 10 bases between them. The CDR3 contains 13 residues. The CDR3 sequence: CASRDTGNQPQHF. The CDR3 DNA reads TGTGCCAGCAGAGATACAGGGAATCAGCCCCAGCATTTT.

This chain links TRBV14 with TRBJ2-7; a possible D gene is TRBD1 (6 bases). V was trimmed by 0 bases and J by 2 bases, leaving 14 bases between them. This CDR3 is built from 16 residues. Per the germline V gene, CDR1 is SGHDN and CDR2 is FVKESK. CDR3: CASSQDSGDKAYEQYF. CDR3 sequence (DNA): TGTGCCAGCAGCCAAGATTCCGGGGACAAAGCCTACGAGCAGTACTTC. The full variable domain, in which reference TRBV14 and TRBJ2-7 provide the parts outside the CDR3, is EAGVTQFPSHSVIEKGQTVTLRCDPISGHDNLYWYRRVMGKEIKFLLHFVKESKQDESGMPNNRFLAERTGGTYSTLKVQPAELEDSGVYFCASSQDSGDKAYEQYFGPGTRLTVT.

The genes are TRBV6-5 and TRBJ1-5; tentative D call: TRBD1 (5 bases). There are 15 residues in the CDR3. Trimming took off 4 bases at V and 4 bases at J, with 14 bases between the two ends. Per germline, CDR1 MNHEY and CDR2 SVGAGI. The CDR3 is CASSFLRDLNQPQHF. CDR3 sequence (DNA): TGTGCCAGCAGTTTCCTCCGGGACTTAAATCAGCCCCAGCATTTT.

This rearrangement joins TRBV28 to TRBJ1-4, with a possible D match to TRBD1 (5 bases). Germline V gene lookup returns CDR1 MDHEN and CDR2 SYDVKM. V was clipped by 3 bases and J by 5 bases, with 19 bases between them. CDR3 size: 17 residues. CDR3 residues: CASSFGAPPQLNEKLFF. For the CDR3, the DNA is TGTGCCAGCAGTTTTGGGGCACCGCCCCAGCTCAATGAAAAACTGTTTTTT.

The V call is TRBV28, the J call TRBJ1-5, with unresolved D. V gave up 6 bases and J gave up 0 bases, with 9 bases separating them. Germline CDR1 and CDR2: MDHEN and SYDVKM. The CDR3 contains 14 residues. This chain's CDR3 is CASSFLYSNQPQHF. The CDR3 nucleotides are TGTGCCAGCAGCTTCCTTTATAGCAATCAGCCCCAGCATTTT. The entire variable domain, with the rest obtained from reference TRBV28 and TRBJ1-5, is as follows: DVKVTQSSRYLVKRTGEKVFLECVQDMDHENMFWYRQDPGLGLRLIYFSYDVKMKEKGDIPEGYSVSREKKERFSLILESASTNQTSMYLCASSFLYSNQPQHFGDGTRLSIL.

This clone has just one count. The rearrangement joins TRBV6-1 to TRBJ1-5; no firm D call. The CDR3 has 14 amino acids. CDR1 is MNHNS and CDR2 is SASEGT in the germline V gene. V lost 4 bases to trimming and J lost 0 bases, with 7 bases between them. The CDR3 region is CASSAGNSNQPQHF. CDR3 in DNA: TGTGCCAGCAGTGCGGGCAATAGCAATCAGCCCCAGCATTTT.

The V call is TRBV6-5, the J call TRBJ2-1, with TRBD2 as a possible D gene (5 bases). CDR3 length: 15 amino acids. Trimming left V 6 bases short and J 5 bases short, with 17 bases between. The germline gives CDR1 MNHEY, CDR2 SVGAGI. The CDR3 spells CASSPTGNSHNEQFF. The CDR3 bases are TGTGCCAGCAGCCCTACCGGGAATAGTCACAATGAGCAGTTCTTC.

The rearrangement joins TRBV19 to TRBJ2-1, with TRBD2 matching 9 bases. The CDR3 is made up of 16 amino acids. With V trimmed by 1 base and J by 7 bases, 8 bases remained unmatched. Germline CDR1 LNHDA, CDR2 SQIVND (reference sequence). CDR3 protein: CASSIGGLAGPNEQFF. In DNA, the CDR3 is TGTGCCAGTAGTATAGGGGGACTAGCCGGCCCTAATGAGCAGTTCTTC.

The chain joins TRBV27 to TRBJ2-1, with 8 bases that match TRBD1. Per the germline V gene, CDR1 is MNHEY and CDR2 is SMNVEV (reference sequence). The J segment lost 7 bases and the V segment lost 6 bases, leaving 8 bases of the junction unmatched. This CDR3 is 14 amino acids long. The chain's CDR3 is CASRQGAPLNEQFF. The CDR3 DNA follows: TGTGCCAGCAGGCAGGGGGCGCCTTTGAATGAGCAGTTCTTC.

J is TRBJ1-1 and V is TRBV5-1, with D possibly matching TRBD1 (5 bases). This CDR3 contains 16 residues. Trimming took 7 bases from V and 0 from J, leaving 19 bases between them. Looked up from germline, CDR1 is SGHRS and CDR2 is YFSETQ. The CDR3 DNA sequence: TGCGCCAGCTTGGGGGGAGAAGAGGGAATGAACACTGAAGCTTTCTTT. Protein: CASLGGEEGMNTEAFF.

V usage is TRBV28 and J usage is TRBJ1-5, with D unresolved. CDR3 length: 14 amino acids. V lost 5 bases, J lost 7 bases, and 15 bases lay in between. Germline V CDR1 and CDR2: MDHEN, SYDVKM. The CDR3 nucleotides are TGTGCCAGCAGTAGACCCCGAGATAACCAGCCCCAGCATTTT. Amino acid sequence: CASSRPRDNQPQHF.

The chain joins TRBV6-5 to TRBJ2-7, with 8 positions matching TRBD1. Trimming at V came to 6 bases and at J to 0 bases, leaving 4 bases not matched to a gene. CDR3 length equals 14 residues. CDR1 and CDR2 (germline): MNHEY, SVGAGI. CDR3 in DNA: TGTGCCAGCAGCCCGGGACAGGTCTCCTACGAGCAGTACTTC. Its protein product is CASSPGQVSYEQYF.

The chain is built from TRBV6-9 and TRBJ1-1, with D possibly being TRBD1 (5 bases). CDR1 is MNHGY, CDR2 SVAAGI, per germline. Trimming stripped 9 bases from V and 5 bases from J, with 28 bases between. The CDR3 has 17 amino acids. The DNA for the CDR3 is TGTGCCAGGGCGCCGGGGCTTCCCTTGTTAATGAGGACTGAAGCTTTCTTT. This sequence encodes CARAPGLPLLMRTEAFF.

V and J are TRBV4-2 and TRBJ2-1; D is undetermined. CDR1 is LGHNA and CDR2 is YNFKEQ in the germline V gene. V was shortened by 0 bases and J by 6 bases, with 3 bases between the two germline ends. This CDR3 has 12 amino acids. CDR3 residues: CASSQDSNEQFF. The CDR3 DNA reads TGTGCCAGCAGCCAAGATAGCAATGAGCAGTTCTTC.

This sequence joins TRBV9 and TRBJ1-3; the D is unclear. Germline CDR1 reads SGDLS; CDR2 reads YYNGEE. The CDR3 sequence is 12 residues long. The V end was cut by 3 bases, the J end by 4 bases, with 5 bases between. The CDR3 sequence is CASSGQGNTIYF. In nucleotides, the CDR3 is TGTGCCAGCAGCGGTCAGGGAAACACCATATATTTT. The variable domain in full, completed from reference TRBV9 and TRBJ1-3, reads DSGVTQTPKHLITATGQRVTLRCSPRSGDLSVYWYQQSLDQGLQFLIQYYNGEERAKGNILERFSAQQFPDLHSELNLSSLELGDSALYFCASSGQGNTIYFGEGSWLTVV.